This T cell receptor beta chain originates from a study of molecular identifiers for immune sequencing clone quantification. Study-level results: Clones above 20 RNA copies contained over 98% of effector molecules but under 1% of naive ones.

Generation of bulk TCR libraries relied on previously described methods and listed TCR primers. TCRdb recomputed calls from the PCR reads with MiXCR, one row per CDR3 protein. The sample lists roughly 300,000 distinct CDR3 sequences, roughly 24% occurring once. For this clonotype: Antigen specificity is unknown.

CDR3 length: 15 residues. The V gene lost 2 bases and the J gene lost 3 bases, with 11 bases spanning the gap. This rearrangement joins TRBV12-3 or TRBV12-4 to TRBJ1-5; D unresolved. This sequence was found in a human donor in good health. Some libraries in this study had Jurkat cell RNA spiked in. The sequenced sample consisted of naive CD8+ T cells from blood, with Jurkat cell RNA spiked in. Subset given: FACS-sorted CD8+CD4-CCR7+CD45RA+ naive T cells. This CDR3 is CASSLYGQNNQPQHF. The CDR3 DNA follows: TGTGCCAGCAGTTTATATGGTCAGAACAATCAGCCCCAGCATTTT.